This TCR beta chain appears in the sequencing data of a study of neurological immune-mediated disorders. Via MiXCR, TCRdb re-called the 5' RACE reads, giving one row per CDR3 protein. The sample holds about 74,000 distinct CDR3 sequences, approximately 5.2% seen once. Between the trimmed V and J ends, which lost 4 bases and 3 bases, there was a span of 15 bases. The CDR3 sequence is 16 residues long. Germline CDR1 is MGHRA and CDR2 is YSYEKL. This clonotype was counted at least ten times. This receptor was obtained from a man aged 18 to 29 with multiple sclerosis. The J gene is TRBJ2-2, the V gene TRBV4-1, with D possibly being TRBD2 (5 bases). Sequenced material: PBMCs. CDR3 loop: CASSPGVSDHTGELFF. CDR3 sequence (DNA): TGCGCCAGCAGCCCCGGGGTCTCTGATCACACCGGGGAGCTGTTTTTT.